This T cell receptor beta chain was identified during a study of regulatory and conventional T cells in RAG deficiency. Study conclusions and caveats: Patient subsets had shorter CDR3s; Omenn Treg-Tconv overlap exceeded 75%. Shannon entropy fell and Simpson indices rose in RAG-deficient patients.

Regulatory T cells were sorted from blood as CD4+ CD25-high CD127-low cells. Produced via immunoSEQ multiplex PCR; TCRdb's table is partial and in-frame only. This table holds several thousand clones, around 90% found once. As regards this clone: Its specificity is not known.

The V gene lost 1 base and the J gene lost 5 bases, with 12 bases spanning the gap. Looked up from germline, CDR1 is SGHRS and CDR2 is YFSETQ. The CDR3 consists of 14 residues. The same sample was also studied in work on regulatory T cells. That study adds: The primer mix had 52 TRBV and 13 TRBJ primers. Skewed V and J usage and few unique V-J pairs marked patient repertoires, most in Tregs.

The chain uses TRBV5-1 and TRBJ1-2; D remains ambiguous. Sequenced material: Tregs sorted from blood. The clonotype was recovered from a human donor in good health. The CDR3, as DNA: TGCGCCAGCAGCTTGCAGCCAGAGGATTATGGCTACACCTTC. It translates to CASSLQPEDYGYTF. The variable domain in full, completed from reference TRBV5-1 and TRBJ1-2, reads KAGVTQTPRYLIKTRGQQVTLSCSPISGHRSVSWYQQTPGQGLQFLFEYFSETQRNKGNFPGRFSGRQFSNSRSEMNVSTLELGDSALYLCASSLQPEDYGYTFGSGTRLTVV.